These 19 T cell receptor beta chains originate from one sample sequenced in a study of early T cells in non-severe SARS-CoV-2 infection. Using its own MiXCR run on the 5' RACE reads, TCRdb lists one record per CDR3 protein. The sample yields roughly 86,000 distinct CDR3 sequences, about 15% seen once. Sequencing was performed on whole blood. These receptors were taken from an adult who was a healthcare worker with PCR-confirmed SARS-CoV-2 infection or an uninfected control (not recorded which).

This clonotype was recorded only once. The rearrangement uses TRBV21-1 and TRBJ1-2; the table's D call of TRBD1 was not tested on the DNA. TRBV21-1 is given as a pseudogene. This CDR3 is built from 15 residues. The CDR3 spells CASGPPRVSPYGYTF. The CDR3 DNA reads as TGTGCCAGCGGCCCCCCGAGGGTTTCGCCCTATGGCTACACCTTC.

The sample holds a few counts of this clonotype. This CDR3 reads CASSSGTTGNTIYF. Here the CDR3 DNA reads TGTGCCAGCAGTTCCGGGACAACTGGAAACACCATATATTTT. The chain links TRBV12-3 or TRBV12-4 to TRBJ1-3; D is perhaps TRBD1 (6 bases). The V gene lost 4 bases and the J gene lost 2 bases, with 9 bases spanning the gap. There are 14 residues in the CDR3.

The chain combines TRBV5-1 with TRBJ1-1; possibly TRBD1 for D (5 bases). The CDR3 totals 14 residues. Looked up from germline, CDR1 is SGHRS and CDR2 is YFSETQ. The V end was cut by 0 bases, the J end by 2 bases, with 8 bases between. The CDR3 sequence is CASSLAGTNTEAFF. The CDR3 DNA reads as TGCGCCAGCAGCTTGGCAGGGACTAACACTGAAGCTTTCTTT.

This clonotype was counted between two and nine times. V usage is TRBV5-5 and J usage is TRBJ1-1; 7 bases map to TRBD1. This CDR3 region has 14 residues. Germline V gene lookup returns CDR1 SGHKS and CDR2 YYEKEE (reference sequence). The V segment lost 4 bases and the J segment 3 bases; nucleotides outside the gene matches: 6. The CDR3 region has the DNA TGTGCCAGCAGCCCCACAGGGGTGTACACTGAAGCTTTCTTT. It is translated as CASSPTGVYTEAFF.

This clonotype was observed a few times. The chain uses TRBV15 and TRBJ1-1; possible D gene TRBD1, 5 bases. Germline V gives CDR1 LNHNV, CDR2 YYDKDF (reference sequence). Trimming removed 0 bases at V and 5 bases at J, with 10 bases between. The CDR3 spans 14 residues. This CDR3 is CATSRESGRTEAFF. In DNA, the CDR3 is TGTGCCACCAGCAGAGAGTCAGGGAGGACTGAAGCTTTCTTT. Based on the CDR3 plus reference TRBV15 and TRBJ1-1, the full variable domain is DAMVIQNPRYQVTQFGKPVTLSCSQTLNHNVMYWYQQKSSQAPKLLFHYYDKDFNNEADTPDNFQSRRPNTSFCFLDIRSPGLGDTAMYLCATSRESGRTEAFFGQGTRLTVV.

This clonotype was observed a handful of times. The CDR3 DNA follows: TGTGCCAGCAGTCTAACGATGGGCACAGATACGCAGTATTTT. It encodes CASSLTMGTDTQYF. The rearrangement joins TRBV12-3 or TRBV12-4 to TRBJ2-3; D gene unclear. The length of the CDR3 is 14 residues. The ends were cut back, 5 bases at V and 1 base at J, with 10 bases in the middle.

This clonotype turned up a few times. The rearrangement joins TRBV6-5 to TRBJ2-3; 9 bases align to TRBD1. Germline V gene sequence: CDR1 MNHEY, CDR2 SVGAGI. Trimming at V came to 6 bases and at J to 4 bases, leaving 8 bases not matched to a gene. The CDR3 runs 15 residues. The CDR3 DNA follows: TGTGCCAGCAGCGAGGACAGGGGACCTCCAGATACGCAGTATTTT. Protein sequence: CASSEDRGPPDTQYF.

The V and J genes are TRBV11-3 and TRBJ2-2; D remains unclear. Trimming cost V 3 bases and J 4 bases, with 9 bases left between them. The V gene's germline CDR1 is SGHNT and CDR2 YENEEA. This CDR3 comprises 14 residues. CDR3 loop: CASSFLSRTGELFF. DNA of the CDR3: TGTGCCAGCAGCTTCCTCTCGCGCACCGGGGAGCTGTTTTTT.

The genes are TRBV6-5 and TRBJ2-5; D may be TRBD2 (6 bases). The CDR3 length is 14 residues. Germline V lookup: CDR1 MNHEY, CDR2 SVGAGI. Trimming took off 7 bases at V and 4 bases at J, with 16 bases between the two ends. Here the CDR3 reads CASKEGLTRETQYF. Here the CDR3 DNA reads TGTGCCAGCAAAGAGGGACTCACCCGAGAGACCCAGTACTTC.

The V gene is TRBV29-1, the J gene TRBJ1-1; D might be TRBD1 (5 bases). This CDR3 has 13 amino acids. Germline V gene data show CDR1 as SQVTM and CDR2 as ANQGSEA. Trimming took 4 bases from V and 2 from J, leaving 11 bases between them. CDR3 DNA: TGCAGCGTTGTGTTAGGGGATAACACTGAAGCTTTCTTT. Amino acids: CSVVLGDNTEAFF.

This clonotype was seen at least ten times. This sequence joins TRBV4-2 and TRBJ2-3, with TRBD2 matching over 12 bases. Germline values: CDR1 LGHNA, CDR2 YNFKEQ. Losses at the gene ends were 4 bases for V and 6 bases for J; bases not matched to a gene: 11. The CDR3 runs to 17 residues. In nucleotides, the CDR3 is TGTGCCAGCAGCCCACAACTAGCGGGGGGTTCCCCGGATACGCAGTATTTT. Residues: CASSPQLAGGSPDTQYF.

The chain combines TRBV20-1 with TRBJ2-7, with 11 bases lining up with TRBD1. Germline loops: CDR1 DFQATT, CDR2 SNEGSKA (reference sequence). This CDR3 has 15 residues. V trimming: 0 bases; J trimming: 4 bases; junction bases outside the gene matches: 5. The CDR3 reads CSARDIGTGGYEQYV. The CDR3 DNA follows: TGCAGTGCTAGAGATATCGGGACAGGGGGATACGAGCAGTACGTC.

This clonotype appeared many times. The V gene is TRBV12-3 or TRBV12-4, the J gene TRBJ1-1; 8 nucleotides align to TRBD1. The V gene end was trimmed by 6 bases and the J gene end by 5 bases; junction bases not matched to a gene: 5. The CDR3 contains 13 residues. CDR3 in amino acids: CASRTGVETEAFF. CDR3 in DNA: TGTGCCAGCAGGACAGGGGTTGAGACTGAAGCTTTCTTT.

This chain uses TRBV6-5 with TRBJ2-3, with D perhaps matching TRBD2 (5 bases). CDR3 length: 13 residues. V shed 5 bases and J shed 8 bases, with 14 bases lying between them. Germline V lookup: CDR1 MNHEY, CDR2 SVGAGI. The CDR3 spells CASSTNWAGTQYF. DNA of the CDR3: TGTGCCAGCAGTACAAACTGGGCGGGTACGCAGTATTTT.

The chain uses TRBV30 and TRBJ1-2; 9 nucleotides match TRBD1. Germline V lookup: CDR1 GTSNPN, CDR2 SVGIG (reference sequence). V lost 6 bases, J lost 10 bases, and 12 bases stayed unmatched. The CDR3 consists of 13 residues. The CDR3: CACPGQGRSDYTF. As DNA, the CDR3 is TGTGCCTGTCCGGGACAGGGAAGGAGTGACTACACCTTC.

The V and J genes are TRBV5-4 and TRBJ2-2, with D unresolved. CDR1 and CDR2 from the germline V gene are SGHNT and YYREEE (reference sequence). This CDR3 is built from 16 residues. V was shortened by 4 bases and J by 0 bases, with 13 bases between the two germline ends. Here the CDR3 DNA reads TGTGCCAGCAGCCCCATCGACACGGCGAACACCGGGGAGCTGTTTTTT. This codes for CASSPIDTANTGELFF.

The chain is built from TRBV6-6 and TRBJ2-5; D call uncertain. This CDR3 is 12 amino acids long. Trimming removed 2 bases from V and 2 bases from J, with 3 bases in between. CDR1 is MNHNY and CDR2 is SVGAGI in the germline V gene (reference sequence). CDR3 coding DNA: TGTGCCAGCAGTTACGCTCAAGAGACCCAGTACTTC. It specifies CASSYAQETQYF.

The chain combines TRBV7-6 with TRBJ1-6, with D perhaps TRBD1 (5 bases). The CDR3 totals 16 residues. Germline CDR1 and CDR2: SGHVS and FNYEAQ. Trimming took off 4 bases at V and 5 bases at J, with 15 bases between the two ends. CDR3 nucleotide sequence: TGTGCCAGCAGCTCTGGTCGGGACGGAGATAATTCACCCCTCCACTTT. Amino acids: CASSSGRDGDNSPLHF.

V and J are TRBV5-5 and TRBJ1-1, with D maybe TRBD1 (5 bases). CDR1 and CDR2 (germline): SGHKS, YYEKEE (reference sequence). V was shortened by 2 bases and J by 4 bases, with 12 bases between the two germline ends. This CDR3 has 14 amino acids. The CDR3 coding sequence is TGTGCCAGCAGCTTCCTCCAGGGCGGCACTGAAGCTTTCTTT. Amino acid sequence: CASSFLQGGTEAFF.